This passage covers 6 T cell receptor beta chains from one sample sequenced in a study of cytomegalovirus exposure and HLA in healthy donors (dated by TCRdb to about 2017). The method was the immunoSEQ multiplex PCR assay. For the multiplex PCR, a mixture combining 60 forward primers for TCR Vbeta segments and 13 reverse primers for TCR Jbeta segments was used. TCRdb obtained this table from immuneACCESS and retained in-frame rearrangements with V and J assigned. These tables miss some clones; where compared with another copy, unresolved V genes account for less than half of the shortfall, and the remainder is unexplained. For this sample the table gives roughly 31,000 clones, of which about 66% were detected only once. The ten top clones hold roughly two fifths of the sample. The specimen was PBMCs. The receptors shown here come from a male donor in good health and CMV-seropositive.

The chain links TRBV10-2 to TRBJ1-5, with 7 bases identical to TRBD1. The germline gives CDR1 WSHSY, CDR2 SAAADI. The CDR3 is 15 amino acids. Trimming took 1 base from V and 6 from J; bases not matched to a gene: 6. The CDR3 loop is CASSEYRGMSQPQHF. CDR3 nucleotides: TGCGCCAGCAGTGAGTACAGGGGAATGAGTCAGCCCCAGCATTTT.

This clone has a handful of counts. The CDR3 DNA reads TGTGCCCGAAAGGTCAGGGGCTATGGCTACACCTTC. This encodes CARKVRGYGYTF. The gene calls are TRBV30 and TRBJ1-2, with D possibly TRBD1 on 6 matching bases. The CDR3 runs to 12 residues. V lost 8 bases and J lost 4, with 14 bases in between. Per germline, CDR1 GTSNPN and CDR2 SVGIG (reference sequence).

The chain uses TRBV5-5 and TRBJ1-1; D gene uncertain. Between the trimmed V and J ends, which lost 0 bases and 0 bases, there was a span of 12 bases. The germline V gene encodes CDR1 SGHKS and CDR2 YYEKEE (reference sequence). CDR3 size: 16 residues. The CDR3 loop reads CASSLANSQMNTEAFF. Written as DNA, the CDR3 is TGTGCCAGCAGCTTGGCCAATAGCCAGATGAACACTGAAGCTTTCTTT.

The rearrangement joins TRBV5-4 to TRBJ2-1, with D perhaps TRBD1 (5 bases). The CDR3 runs to 14 residues. Germline V gene lookup returns CDR1 SGHNT and CDR2 YYREEE (reference sequence). Trimming pared 4 bases from V and 6 bases from J, leaving 14 bases between. The CDR3 protein is CASSVKRGPNEQFF. Here the CDR3 DNA reads TGTGCCAGCAGCGTGAAAAGGGGCCCCAATGAGCAGTTCTTC.

This chain connects TRBV7-2 to TRBJ2-5, with no clear D. CDR1 SGHTA and CDR2 FQGNSA come from the germline V gene. Trimming left V 3 bases short and J 3 bases short, with 11 bases between. The CDR3 contains 14 residues. The CDR3 DNA is TGTGCCAGCAGCTTGTTCCGGTTGGAAGAGACCCAGTACTTC. Translating gives CASSLFRLEETQYF.

This clone was detected a few times. The chain couples TRBV5-6 to TRBJ2-1; 10 bases are a match to TRBD1. The length of the CDR3 is 18 residues. Per the germline V gene, CDR1 is SGHDT and CDR2 is YYEEEE. The V and J ends lost 3 bases and 3 bases, in that order; junction bases with no gene match: 12. The CDR3 DNA reads TGTGCCAGCAGCTCCATGACGTCCGGGACAGGGGTCTACAATGAGCAGTTCTTC. This sequence encodes CASSSMTSGTGVYNEQFF.